This T cell receptor (beta chain) was captured in a study of Graves' ophthalmopathy and Graves' hyperthyroidism. Across the study: Peripheral blood was collected at initial diagnosis, before any treatment.

This clonotype was seen a handful of times. Antigen: not known. A much larger clone differs from this one at a single base, so this may be a read error. Study-level points and caveats: At 65% to 71% sensitivity and 72.22% specificity, the model predicted progression of the ophthalmopathy. Most expanded clonotypes from thyroid (those above 0.001 frequency) were also found in blood.

From RNA, the CDR3 regions of TCR beta chains were amplified and sequenced. HTBI-primed first-round RT-PCR preceded second-round multiplex PCR. TCRdb used MiXCR to reprocess the multiplex PCR reads, holding one entry per CDR3 protein. The sample holds over 500,000 distinct CDR3 sequences; 20% to 25% are singletons and the top ten take roughly 6.9%. Germline V CDR1 and CDR2: MNHNS, SASEGT. Trimming stripped 7 bases from V and 4 bases from J, with 10 bases between. The CDR3 sequence is 12 residues long. Input material: peripheral blood. The TCR sequence derives from a woman aged 18-29 years with stable Graves' hyperthyroidism. Some clones in this sample may be carry-over from other donors' samples. The gene calls are TRBV6-1 and TRBJ1-1, with D unclear. The CDR3 sequence is CASKGGCTEAFF. The CDR3 nucleotides are TGTGCCAGCAAGGGCGGGTGCACTGAAGCTTTCTTT.